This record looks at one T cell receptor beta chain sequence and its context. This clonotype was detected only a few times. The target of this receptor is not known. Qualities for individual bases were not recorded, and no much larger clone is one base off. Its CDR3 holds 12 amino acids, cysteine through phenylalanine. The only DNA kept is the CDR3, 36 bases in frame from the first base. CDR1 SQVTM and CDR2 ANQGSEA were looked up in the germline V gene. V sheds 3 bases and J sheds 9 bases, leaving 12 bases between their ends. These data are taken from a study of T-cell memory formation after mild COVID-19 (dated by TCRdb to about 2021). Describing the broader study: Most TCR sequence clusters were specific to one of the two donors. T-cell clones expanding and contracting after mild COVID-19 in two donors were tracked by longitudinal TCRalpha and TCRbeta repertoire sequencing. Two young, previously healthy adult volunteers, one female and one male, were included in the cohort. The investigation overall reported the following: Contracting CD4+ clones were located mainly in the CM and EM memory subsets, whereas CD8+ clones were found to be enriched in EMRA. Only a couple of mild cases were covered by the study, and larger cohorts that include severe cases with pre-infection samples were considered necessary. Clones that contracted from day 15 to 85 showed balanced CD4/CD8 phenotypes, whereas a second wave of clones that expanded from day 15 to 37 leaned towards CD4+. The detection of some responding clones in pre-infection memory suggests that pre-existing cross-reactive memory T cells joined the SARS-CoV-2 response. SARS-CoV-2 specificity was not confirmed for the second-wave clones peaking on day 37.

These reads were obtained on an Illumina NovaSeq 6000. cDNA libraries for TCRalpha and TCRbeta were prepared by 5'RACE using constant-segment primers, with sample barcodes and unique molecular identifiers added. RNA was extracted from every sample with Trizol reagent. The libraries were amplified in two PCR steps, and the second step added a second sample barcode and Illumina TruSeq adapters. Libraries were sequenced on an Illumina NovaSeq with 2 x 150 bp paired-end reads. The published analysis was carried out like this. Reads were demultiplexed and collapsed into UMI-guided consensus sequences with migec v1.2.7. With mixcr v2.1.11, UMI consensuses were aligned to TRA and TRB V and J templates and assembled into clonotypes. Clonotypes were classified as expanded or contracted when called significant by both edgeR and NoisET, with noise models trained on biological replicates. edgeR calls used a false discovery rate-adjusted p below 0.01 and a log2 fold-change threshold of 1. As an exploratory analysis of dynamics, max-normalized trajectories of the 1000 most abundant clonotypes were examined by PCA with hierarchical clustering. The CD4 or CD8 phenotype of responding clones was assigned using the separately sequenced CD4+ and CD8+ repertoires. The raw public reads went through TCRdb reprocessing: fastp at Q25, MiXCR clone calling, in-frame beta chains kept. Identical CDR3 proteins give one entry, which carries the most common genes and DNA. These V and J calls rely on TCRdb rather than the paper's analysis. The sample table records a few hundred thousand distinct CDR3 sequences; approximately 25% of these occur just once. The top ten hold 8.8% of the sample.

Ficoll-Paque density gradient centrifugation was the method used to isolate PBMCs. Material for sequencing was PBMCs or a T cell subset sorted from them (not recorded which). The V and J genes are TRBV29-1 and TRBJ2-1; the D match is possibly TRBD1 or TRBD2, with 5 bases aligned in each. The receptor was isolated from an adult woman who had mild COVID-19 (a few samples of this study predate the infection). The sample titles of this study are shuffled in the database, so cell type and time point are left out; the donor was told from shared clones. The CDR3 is CSVDAWDLEQFF. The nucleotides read TGCAGCGTTGACGCATGGGACCTTGAGCAGTTCTTC.